This TCR beta chain derives from a study of cytomegalovirus exposure and HLA in healthy donors. In the case of this clone: Its antigen is unknown.

A multiplex PCR was run with 60 Vbeta primers and 13 Jbeta primers. Some clones are missing from TCRdb's copy, which holds only in-frame ones; the method was immunoSEQ multiplex PCR. The data contain roughly 110,000 clones, roughly 76% of them singletons. Overall study findings and caveats: In an earlier analysis, in some 500 donors, most V segments appeared productive either ~87% or ~30% of the time. TRBV6-2, TRBV6-3 and some other V segments were unresolvable in 87-base-pair reads.

With V trimmed by 3 bases and J by 7 bases, 10 bases remained unmatched. The CDR3 spans 16 residues. From germline, CDR1 is KGHSH and CDR2 LQKENI. The receptor was derived from a woman in her forties or fifties in good health and CMV-seropositive. The rearrangement links TRBV18 to TRBJ2-7, with 12 bases that match TRBD2. Sequences were obtained from PBMCs. The CDR3: CASSPLASGGAGEQYF. DNA of the CDR3: TGTGCCAGCTCACCGTTAGCTAGCGGGGGGGCCGGTGAGCAGTACTTC. Combining the CDR3 with reference TRBV18 and TRBJ2-7 gives the whole variable domain NAGVMQNPRHLVRRRGQEARLRCSPMKGHSHVYWYRQLPEEGLKFMVYLQKENIIDESGMPKERFSAEFPKEGPSILRIQQVVRGDSAAYFCASSPLASGGAGEQYFGPGTRLTVT.